These T cell receptor beta chains were read from a single sample in a study of TIL therapy for anti-PD-1-resistant metastatic lung cancer. Data came from immunoSEQ multiplex PCR; TCRdb stores just in-frame clones and leaves some out. The table records 35,000 to 55,000 clones, 79% of them present only once. This specimen was blood, taken at baseline. The receptors come from a man aged 70 or older with non-small cell lung cancer. CDR3s include the opening cysteine and the closing phenylalanine or tryptophan. D genes are given only for firm matches. Some rows have no size entry. The others give once, few or many, or a class for an expanded clone.

V gene: TRBV6-1; D gene: TRBD1; clone size: NA; J gene: TRBJ1-5; CDR3 DNA: TGTGCCAGCAGTGAAGGGACAGGGGGACATAGTGGTCAGCCCCAGCATTTT; CDR3 protein: CASSEGTGGHSGQPQHF
V gene: TRBV6-5; D gene: NA; clone size: NA; J gene: TRBJ1-1; CDR3 DNA: TGTGCCAGCAGTAGGGGGGGTAACACTGAAGCTTTCTTT; CDR3 protein: CASSRGGNTEAFF
V gene: TRBV7-2; D gene: NA; clone size: once; J gene: TRBJ2-5; CDR3 DNA: TGTGCCAGCAGCGGGAGGACGAGCCAAGAGACCCAGTACTTC; CDR3 protein: CASSGRTSQETQYF
V gene: TRBV4-1; D gene: NA; clone size: NA; J gene: TRBJ2-1; CDR3 DNA: TGCGCCAGCAGCCAAGCTAGCTACAATGAGCAGTTCTTC; CDR3 protein: CASSQASYNEQFF
V gene: TRBV28; D gene: TRBD1; clone size: NA; J gene: TRBJ2-2; CDR3 DNA: TGTGCCAGCAGTTTACCCGACAGGGCCGGGGAGCTGTTTTTT; CDR3 protein: CASSLPDRAGELFF
V gene: TRBV4-3; D gene: NA; clone size: once; J gene: TRBJ1-1; CDR3 DNA: TGCGCCAGCAGCCAAGATCTAGAGAAGGGGAACACTGAAGCTTTCTTT; CDR3 protein: CASSQDLEKGNTEAFF
V gene: TRBV6-1; D gene: TRBD2; clone size: NA; J gene: TRBJ2-3; CDR3 DNA: TGTGCCAGCAGTGAAAAAGCGGGATGGGGCACAGATACGCAGTATTTT; CDR3 protein: CASSEKAGWGTDTQYF
V gene: TRBV5-6; D gene: NA; clone size: NA; J gene: TRBJ1-1; CDR3 DNA: TGTGCCAGCAGCTTGGGTTGGGGGGTCACTGAAGCTTTCTTT; CDR3 protein: CASSLGWGVTEAFF
V gene: TRBV9; D gene: NA; clone size: NA; J gene: TRBJ2-7; CDR3 DNA: TGTGCCAGCAGCCCCGCCTTGACGCCTTCCTTGGGGCAGTACTTC; CDR3 protein: CASSPALTPSLGQYF
V gene: TRBV25-1; D gene: TRBD2; clone size: NA; J gene: TRBJ2-7; CDR3 DNA: TGTGCCAGCAGTGCCGCGGGAGGCCTCTACGAGCAGTACTTC; CDR3 protein: CASSAAGGLYEQYF
V gene: TRBV11-2; D gene: TRBD1; clone size: NA; J gene: TRBJ2-7; CDR3 DNA: TGTGCCAGCAGCTTAGTCGGGACAGGGGAACACGAGCAGTACTTC; CDR3 protein: CASSLVGTGEHEQYF
V gene: TRBV5-8; D gene: TRBD2; clone size: NA; J gene: TRBJ2-1; CDR3 DNA: TGTGCCAGCAGCTTGTCCAGCGGGAGTCACAATGAGCAGTTCTTC; CDR3 protein: CASSLSSGSHNEQFF
V gene: TRBV5-4; D gene: NA; clone size: NA; J gene: TRBJ1-2; CDR3 DNA: TGTGCCAGCAGCCCTAAACAGGGTTCCAACTATGGCTACACCTTC; CDR3 protein: CASSPKQGSNYGYTF
V gene: TRBV27; D gene: TRBD2; clone size: NA; J gene: TRBJ2-1; CDR3 DNA: TGTGCCAGCAGTTTTTCCGCTAGCGGCTCCTACAATGAGCAGTTCTTC; CDR3 protein: CASSFSASGSYNEQFF
V gene: TRBV6-5; D gene: NA; clone size: NA; J gene: TRBJ1-1; CDR3 DNA: TGTGCCAGCAGTTACATCGGCAGGGAGAACACTGAAGCTTTCTTT; CDR3 protein: CASSYIGRENTEAFF
V gene: TRBV27; D gene: NA; clone size: NA; J gene: TRBJ2-7; CDR3 DNA: TGTGCCAGTCGCCCGACATATAGCTCCTACGAGCAGTACTTC; CDR3 protein: CASRPTYSSYEQYF
V gene: TRBV10-2; D gene: NA; clone size: NA; J gene: TRBJ1-2; CDR3 DNA: TGCGCCAGCAGCATTACAGGGAAAGATGGCTACACCTTC; CDR3 protein: CASSITGKDGYTF
V gene: TRBV5-1; D gene: NA; clone size: NA; J gene: TRBJ2-7; CDR3 DNA: TGCGCCAGCAGCTACCACTCGAGAACACCGAGCTCCTACGAGCAGTACTTC; CDR3 protein: CASSYHSRTPSSYEQYF
V gene: TRBV7-3; D gene: NA; clone size: NA; J gene: TRBJ2-2; CDR3 DNA: TGTGCCAGCAGCTTAAGCGGCGGGTCGAACACCGGGGAGCTGTTTTTT; CDR3 protein: CASSLSGGSNTGELFF
V gene: TRBV4-1; D gene: TRBD1; clone size: once; J gene: TRBJ2-1; CDR3 DNA: TGCGCCAGCAGCCCAGGACAGGGGGCCTACAATGAGCAGTTCTTC; CDR3 protein: CASSPGQGAYNEQFF
V gene: TRBV19; D gene: NA; clone size: NA; J gene: TRBJ1-5; CDR3 DNA: TGTGCCAGTAATGACCGGGCGGTGAACAATCAGCCCCAGCATTTT; CDR3 protein: CASNDRAVNNQPQHF
V gene: TRBV11-1; D gene: NA; clone size: NA; J gene: TRBJ2-1; CDR3 DNA: TGTGCCAGCAGCTTTGGCCGGAGCGAAAAAAATGAGCAGTTCTTC; CDR3 protein: CASSFGRSEKNEQFF
V gene: TRBV27; D gene: NA; clone size: NA; J gene: TRBJ1-4; CDR3 DNA: TGTGCCAGCAGCTCTCAGGGTGGGGAAAAACTGTTTTTT; CDR3 protein: CASSSQGGEKLFF
V gene: TRBV2; D gene: TRBD2; clone size: once; J gene: TRBJ2-2; CDR3 DNA: TGTGCCAGCAGTGGTGGAGGGAGGGCCACCGGGGAGCTGTTTTTT; CDR3 protein: CASSGGGRATGELFF
V gene: TRBV5-8; D gene: NA; clone size: NA; J gene: TRBJ2-5; CDR3 DNA: TGTGCCAGCAGCCAAATAACACAGGGCGCGACCCAGTACTTC; CDR3 protein: CASSQITQGATQYF
V gene: TRBV28; D gene: NA; clone size: NA; J gene: TRBJ2-1; CDR3 DNA: TGTGCCAGCAGTAGGACAAGGGGTTACAATGAGCAGTTCTTC; CDR3 protein: CASSRTRGYNEQFF
V gene: TRBV6-5; D gene: NA; clone size: few; J gene: TRBJ2-1; CDR3 DNA: TGTGCCAGCAGTTACAACGACTACAATGAGCAGTTCTTC; CDR3 protein: CASSYNDYNEQFF
V gene: TRBV6-1; D gene: TRBD2; clone size: NA; J gene: TRBJ2-1; CDR3 DNA: TGTGCCAGCAGTGCCAGCGGGACCTACAATGAGCAGTTCTTC; CDR3 protein: CASSASGTYNEQFF
V gene: TRBV7-9; D gene: NA; clone size: few; J gene: TRBJ1-1; CDR3 DNA: TGTGCCAGCAGCTTAGCAGCAGGGGACACTGAAGCTTTCTTT; CDR3 protein: CASSLAAGDTEAFF
V gene: TRBV9; D gene: NA; clone size: NA; J gene: TRBJ2-5; CDR3 DNA: TGTGCCAGCAGCCAGACCCTGGGGGAGACCCAGTACTTC; CDR3 protein: CASSQTLGETQYF
V gene: TRBV7-9; D gene: NA; clone size: once; J gene: TRBJ1-2; CDR3 DNA: TGTGCCAGCAGCCCCCCATGGCAGGACTATGGCTACACCTTC; CDR3 protein: CASSPPWQDYGYTF
V gene: TRBV6-5; D gene: TRBD2; clone size: once; J gene: TRBJ2-7; CDR3 DNA: TGTGCCAGCAGAGGCGGGAGCGCCACCTACGAGCAGTACTTC; CDR3 protein: CASRGGSATYEQYF
V gene: TRBV6-6; D gene: NA; clone size: few; J gene: TRBJ1-1; CDR3 DNA: TGTGCCAGCAGCCCCAAGGGGACTGAAGCTTTCTTT; CDR3 protein: CASSPKGTEAFF
V gene: TRBV11-2; D gene: NA; clone size: NA; J gene: TRBJ2-1; CDR3 DNA: TGTGCCAGCAGCTCTAGCGTTTCCTACAATGAGCAGTTCTTC; CDR3 protein: CASSSSVSYNEQFF
V gene: TRBV7-6; D gene: TRBD2; clone size: NA; J gene: TRBJ2-7; CDR3 DNA: TGTGCCAGCAGCTACCGGGGAACGAGTAGCGGGAGCTACGAGCAGTACTTC; CDR3 protein: CASSYRGTSSGSYEQYF
V gene: TRBV7-3; D gene: NA; clone size: few; J gene: TRBJ1-6; CDR3 DNA: TGTGCCAGCAGCTCGGCCGGAAATAATTCACCCCTCCACTTT; CDR3 protein: CASSSAGNNSPLHF
V gene: TRBV5-1; D gene: NA; clone size: NA; J gene: TRBJ1-1; CDR3 DNA: TGCGCCAGCAGCTTGTCAGGGAGAGCGGCTGAAGCTTTCTTT; CDR3 protein: CASSLSGRAAEAFF
V gene: TRBV19; D gene: NA; clone size: NA; J gene: TRBJ2-5; CDR3 DNA: TGTGCCAGTAGTTGGACGGAACAAGAGACCCAGTACTTC; CDR3 protein: CASSWTEQETQYF
V gene: TRBV14; D gene: TRBD2; clone size: few; J gene: TRBJ2-1; CDR3 DNA: TGTGCCAGCAGCGTAGAAGGGTACGCGGGAGGGCCAGGGAATGAGCAGTTCTTC; CDR3 protein: CASSVEGYAGGPGNEQFF
V gene: TRBV2; D gene: NA; clone size: NA; J gene: TRBJ2-7; CDR3 DNA: TGTGCCAGCAGTGAAGTGGGGAGCGACGAGCAGTACTTC; CDR3 protein: CASSEVGSDEQYF
V gene: TRBV29-1; D gene: NA; clone size: NA; J gene: TRBJ2-2; CDR3 DNA: TGCAGCGTTGCCCGCGGACGGAGCGGGGAGCTGTTTTTT; CDR3 protein: CSVARGRSGELFF
V gene: TRBV27; D gene: NA; clone size: NA; J gene: TRBJ2-3; CDR3 DNA: TGTGCCAGCAGACCGCCGGCAGGGGGGACAGATACGCAGTATTTT; CDR3 protein: CASRPPAGGTDTQYF
V gene: TRBV5-6; D gene: NA; clone size: NA; J gene: TRBJ2-7; CDR3 DNA: TGTGCCAGCAGCCCGGGACGGAGCTACGAGCAGTACTTC; CDR3 protein: CASSPGRSYEQYF
V gene: TRBV5-1; D gene: TRBD1; clone size: NA; J gene: TRBJ1-1; CDR3 DNA: TGCGCCAGCAGCTTGGAGGGGGCTTATACTGAAGCTTTCTTT; CDR3 protein: CASSLEGAYTEAFF
V gene: TRBV30; D gene: TRBD2; clone size: NA; J gene: TRBJ2-7; CDR3 DNA: TGTGCCTGGAGGCCCCGGGGTCAGCGGGGGGACTACGAGCAGTACTTC; CDR3 protein: CAWRPRGQRGDYEQYF
V gene: TRBV7-2; D gene: NA; clone size: NA; J gene: TRBJ2-3; CDR3 DNA: TGTGCCAGCAGCTTAGGTTTCCGGGCAGCAGTCACAGATACGCAGTATTTT; CDR3 protein: CASSLGFRAAVTDTQYF
V gene: TRBV5-6; D gene: NA; clone size: NA; J gene: TRBJ1-2; CDR3 DNA: TGTGCCAGCAGCGACAAACCACAGGGAGCCTATGGCTACACCTTC; CDR3 protein: CASSDKPQGAYGYTF
V gene: TRBV5-4; D gene: TRBD2; clone size: once; J gene: TRBJ2-3; CDR3 DNA: TGTGCCAGCAGCCGTACTAGCGGGAGGGCGAATACGCAGTATTTT; CDR3 protein: CASSRTSGRANTQYF
V gene: TRBV7-6; D gene: TRBD1; clone size: NA; J gene: TRBJ2-7; CDR3 DNA: TGTGCCAGCAGCTCAAACGCGGGACAGGGGAACTACGAGCAGTACTTC; CDR3 protein: CASSSNAGQGNYEQYF
V gene: TRBV5-1; D gene: NA; clone size: NA; J gene: TRBJ2-2; CDR3 DNA: TGCGCCAGCAGCTTGGTGGCGGAGGCGAACACCGGGGAGCTGTTTTTT; CDR3 protein: CASSLVAEANTGELFF
V gene: TRBV7-3; D gene: TRBD1; clone size: NA; J gene: TRBJ2-1; CDR3 DNA: TGTGCCAGCAGCGTGGCAGCCGGGACAGGGGGTCATGAGCAGTTCTTC; CDR3 protein: CASSVAAGTGGHEQFF
V gene: TRBV6-1; D gene: TRBD1; clone size: NA; J gene: TRBJ1-4; CDR3 DNA: TGTGCCAGTCTGTTGGGACAGGGGCAAAATGAAAAACTGTTTTTT; CDR3 protein: CASLLGQGQNEKLFF
V gene: TRBV11-2; D gene: NA; clone size: NA; J gene: TRBJ2-7; CDR3 DNA: TGTGCCAGCAGCTTGTCCAACTCCTACGAGCAGTACTTC; CDR3 protein: CASSLSNSYEQYF
V gene: TRBV19; D gene: NA; clone size: NA; J gene: TRBJ1-1; CDR3 DNA: TGTGCCAGTAGCCCTCGGTTGGTGAGGGTATGGACTGAAGCTTTCTTT; CDR3 protein: CASSPRLVRVWTEAFF